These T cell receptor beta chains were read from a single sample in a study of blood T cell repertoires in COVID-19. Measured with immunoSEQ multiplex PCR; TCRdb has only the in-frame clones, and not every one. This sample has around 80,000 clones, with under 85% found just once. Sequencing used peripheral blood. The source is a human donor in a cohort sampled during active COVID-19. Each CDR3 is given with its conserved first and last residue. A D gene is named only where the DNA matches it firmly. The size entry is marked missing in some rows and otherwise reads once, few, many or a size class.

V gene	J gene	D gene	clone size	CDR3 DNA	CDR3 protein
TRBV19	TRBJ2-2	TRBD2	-	TGTGCCAGTAGTTTTCAACTAGCGGGGGAATCCGGGGAGCTGTTTTTT	CASSFQLAGESGELFF
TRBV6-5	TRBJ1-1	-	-	TGTGCCAGCAGCCAACAGGGTACAGCGAACACTGAAGCTTTCTTT	CASSQQGTANTEAFF
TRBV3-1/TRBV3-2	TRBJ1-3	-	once	TGTGCCAGCAGCCAAGTTCCCGTCTCTGGAAACACCATATATTTT	CASSQVPVSGNTIYF
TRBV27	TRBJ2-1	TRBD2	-	TGTGCCAGCAGCTCGACTAGCGGGGGGGCGTGGGATGAGCAGTTCTTC	CASSSTSGGAWDEQFF
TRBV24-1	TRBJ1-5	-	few	TGTGCCACCAGTGATTTGTCTCCAGGGGACACAATTAGCAATCAGCCCCAGCATTTT	CATSDLSPGDTISNQPQHF
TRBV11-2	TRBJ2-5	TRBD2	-	TGTGCCAGCAGTCCAGGACTAGCGGGGGTCCAAGAGACCCAGTACTTC	CASSPGLAGVQETQYF
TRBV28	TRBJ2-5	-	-	TGTGCCAGCAGCTCCTCTGAGACCCAGTACTTC	CASSSSETQYF
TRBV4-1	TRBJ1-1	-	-	TGCGCCAGCAGCCAAGTGTCCCAGGGCGGAAACACTGAAGCTTTCTTT	CASSQVSQGGNTEAFF
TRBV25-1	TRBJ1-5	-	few	TGTGCCAGCAGTGCTGGACAGAGTAGCAATCAGCCCCAGCATTTT	CASSAGQSSNQPQHF
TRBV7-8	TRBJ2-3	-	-	TGTGCCAGCAGGCGGGGTAGGGGGCCGAGCACAGATACGCAGTATTTT	CASRRGRGPSTDTQYF
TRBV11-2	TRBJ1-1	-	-	TGTGCCAGCAGCTTAGAAGACGGGACTGAAGCTTTCTTT	CASSLEDGTEAFF
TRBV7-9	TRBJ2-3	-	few	TGTGCCAGCAGTAAGGAGGGTTACACAGATACGCAGTATTTT	CASSKEGYTDTQYF
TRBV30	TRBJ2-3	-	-	TGTGCCTGGAGTAACGGGGATACGCAGTATTTT	CAWSNGDTQYF
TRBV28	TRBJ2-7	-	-	TGTGCCACACTCAGACGGGACTCCCTTTACGAGCAGTACTTC	CATLRRDSLYEQYF
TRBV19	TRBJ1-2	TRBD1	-	TGTGCCAGTAGTCCTCACTCCGGGACAGGAAGTCCCTACTATGGCTACACCTTC	CASSPHSGTGSPYYGYTF
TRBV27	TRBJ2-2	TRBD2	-	TGTGCCAGCCGACGACTAGCGGGGGCCGCGAACACCGGGGAGCTGTTTTTT	CASRRLAGAANTGELFF
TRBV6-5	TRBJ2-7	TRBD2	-	TGTGCCAGCAGGGCCTTAGCGGGGATCTCCTACGAGCAGTACTTC	CASRALAGISYEQYF
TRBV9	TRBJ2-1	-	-	TGTGCCAGCAGCGTAGAAGAGCGGGCAGCCTACAATGAGCAGTTCTTC	CASSVEERAAYNEQFF
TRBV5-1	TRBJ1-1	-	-	TGCGCCAGCAGCCCGGGAAACATGAACACTGAAGCTTTCTTT	CASSPGNMNTEAFF
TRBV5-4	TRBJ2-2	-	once	TGTGCCAGCAGCCCGTTGGCCCGGACAATAGGCACCGGGGAGCTGTTTTTT	CASSPLARTIGTGELFF
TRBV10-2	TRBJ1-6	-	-	TGCGCCAGCAGTGAGTCGATGCACAAAGATAATTCACCCCTCCACTTT	CASSESMHKDNSPLHF
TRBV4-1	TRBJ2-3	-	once	TGCGCCAGCAGCCAAGATGGCGTGCGGACAGATACGCAGTATTTT	CASSQDGVRTDTQYF
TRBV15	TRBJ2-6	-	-	TGTGCCACCAGCGACCTTCAGGGACTCTCTGGGGCCAACGTCCTGACTTTC	CATSDLQGLSGANVLTF
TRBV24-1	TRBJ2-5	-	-	TGTGCCACCAGTCTAGGGAGTACCCAGTACTTC	CATSLGSTQYF
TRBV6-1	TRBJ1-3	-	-	TGTGCCAGCAGTGAAGCTTATGGAAACACCATATATTTT	CASSEAYGNTIYF
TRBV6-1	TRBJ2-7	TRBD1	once	TGTGCCAGCAGTGAAGAAATGGGACAGGGTTCCTACGAGCAGTACTTC	CASSEEMGQGSYEQYF
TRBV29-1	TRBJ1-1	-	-	TGCAGCGTAGCAACCGCGGGGGCGGCGGGCACTGAAGCTTTCTTT	CSVATAGAAGTEAFF
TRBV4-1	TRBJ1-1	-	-	TGCGCCAGCAGCCACCCCTCCTGGGGGCTAGCTGAAGCTTTCTTT	CASSHPSWGLAEAFF
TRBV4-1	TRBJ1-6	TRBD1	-	TGCGCCAGCAGCCAAGCTGAGGAGGACAGGGGTAATTCACCCCTCCACTTT	CASSQAEEDRGNSPLHF
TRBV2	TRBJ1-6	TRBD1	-	TGTGCCAGCAGTAAAACAGGGGCCCAGAGTTCACCCCTCCACTTT	CASSKTGAQSSPLHF
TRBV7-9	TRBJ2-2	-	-	TGTGCCAGCAGCACCCGTGATACAGGGGGGGCCGGGGAGCTGTTTTTT	CASSTRDTGGAGELFF
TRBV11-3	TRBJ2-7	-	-	TGTGCCAGCAGCTTAGATCTCTCCTACGAGCAGTACTTC	CASSLDLSYEQYF
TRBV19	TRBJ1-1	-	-	TGTGCCAGTAGTAGAGGGCGCGGCCGGACTGAAGCTTTCTTT	CASSRGRGRTEAFF
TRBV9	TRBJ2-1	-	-	TGTGCCAGCAGCGTATCGGGGGGCCTCGGGGAGCAGTTCTTC	CASSVSGGLGEQFF
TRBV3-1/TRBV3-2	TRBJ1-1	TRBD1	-	TGTGCCAGCAGCGCGCACGGACAGGGGAACACTGAAGCTTTCTTT	CASSAHGQGNTEAFF
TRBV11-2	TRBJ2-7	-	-	TGTGCCAGCAGCTTAGATGGCAGAAACTACGAGCAGTACTTC	CASSLDGRNYEQYF
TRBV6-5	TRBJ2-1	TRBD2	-	TGTGCCAGCAACCCCGGACTAGCGGGGGGGCGTGAGCAGTTCTTC	CASNPGLAGGREQFF
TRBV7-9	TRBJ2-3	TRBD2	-	TGTGCCAGCAGCCCCCCCCGACTAGCGGGGGCTACAGATACGCAGTATTTT	CASSPPRLAGATDTQYF
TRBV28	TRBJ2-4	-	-	TGTGCCAGCAGTTTAACAGACCCCCCGAGAAACATTCAGTACTTC	CASSLTDPPRNIQYF